This T cell receptor beta chain was identified in a study of blood T cell repertoires in COVID-19. Trimming cost V 2 bases and J 0 bases; bases outside gene matches: 2. The germline gives CDR1 SGDLS, CDR2 YYNGEE. This CDR3 region has 14 residues. Study processing details: For nucleated cells, counts were estimated from reference gene primer amplification. Profiled with immunoSEQ multiplex PCR; TCRdb holds only in-frame clones, not every one. V, J and clone size were drawn from that table, and D and trimming were deduced from the DNA. Among some 80,000 clones, 88% were seen once, and the ten largest hold approximately 20%.

The chain recombines TRBV9 with TRBJ2-7; 7 bases agree with TRBD1. Sequences were obtained from peripheral blood. The origin of this receptor is a human donor in a cohort sampled during active COVID-19. The CDR3 loop is CASSVTGSSYEQYF. The DNA for the CDR3 is TGTGCCAGCAGCGTGACAGGGAGCTCCTACGAGCAGTACTTC. Complete variable domain (other parts from reference TRBV9 and TRBJ2-7): DSGVTQTPKHLITATGQRVTLRCSPRSGDLSVYWYQQSLDQGLQFLIQYYNGEERAKGNILERFSAQQFPDLHSELNLSSLELGDSALYFCASSVTGSSYEQYFGPGTRLTVT.